This T cell receptor beta chain was sequenced for a study of blood T cell repertoires in COVID-19 (TCRdb year 2020). With respect to the entire study: Samples covering the acute and convalescent phases of COVID-19 were provided by collaborators in the United States, Italy and Spain. Deeply sampled blood TCRbeta repertoires from subjects exposed to, actively infected with, or recovered from COVID-19 were included in the dataset. The repertoires were released in a freely available public database intended as a resource for research on the immune response to SARS-CoV-2. Where HLA class I and class II types were available, the types were taken from metadata supplied by the sample provider, not from assay-based typing. Sample metadata almost always included a de-identified subject ID, COVID-19 status, age in years and sex. The prospective study material was composed of cDNA or gDNA derived from T cells, B-cell-depleted T cells, or PBMCs. Samples came from the ongoing ImmuneRACE study (first 160 participants) plus 1,254 subjects from 6 global collaborators.

Overall results and qualifications from the work: How much clinical and demographic metadata was included differed by source and by participant, and the metadata was provided uncurated.

A second Seattle source provided samples from volunteer blood donors who had recovered from COVID-19. The collaborating institutions used their own protocols to collect whole blood in K2EDTA tubes. For TCRbeta analysis, collaborators shipped samples as frozen whole blood, isolated PBMCs, or DNA extracted from either of those sample types. For this clone: Its specific antigen is unknown. Base qualities are not recorded, but no much larger clone differs from it by a single base.

The immunoSEQ Assay, a bias-controlled multiplex PCR, was used to amplify TCRbeta CDR3 regions from genomic DNA. In the paper's pipeline: Nucleated cell counts per sample were estimated from amplification of reference gene primers within the assay. Sequence reads were collapsed and filtered to measure the absolute abundance of every unique TCRbeta CDR3 rearrangement. For each sample, productive Simpson clonality was calculated as the square root of Simpson's diversity index over productive rearrangements. TCRdb stores this immuneACCESS table with in-frame sequences only. Part of the clones is absent; in the studies checked, under half of the shortfall reflects unresolved V genes, and no reason is known for the rest. The DNA gave D and trimming, while V, J and clone size come from that table. This sample comprises 150,000 to 200,000 clones, 80% to 90% of them detected only once. Just under 4% of the sample is held by the ten biggest clonotypes.

From its cysteine to its phenylalanine, the CDR3 spans 17 amino acids. Here the CDR3 DNA is all that survives: 51 bases in frame from base 1. CDR1 SGHRS and CDR2 YFSETQ are derived from the germline V gene. The trim is 4 bases for V and 1 base for J, with a gap of 19 bases between the germline ends. This receptor was obtained from an older woman who had recovered from COVID-19. Sequencing input: peripheral blood. The rearrangement joined TRBV5-1 to TRBJ2-3, with TRBD1 perhaps the D gene, on 6 matching bases. The CDR3 protein sequence reads: CASSRLVGGAGTDTQYF. Here is the DNA: TGCGCCAGCAGCAGGCTGGTTGGGGGCGCAGGCACAGATACGCAGTATTTT.